This T cell receptor beta chain was sequenced during a study of CD8+ T cells in alopecia areata. Study context: Affected scalp percentage determined the severity score of treated patients.

This clone was picked up a small number of times. Its antigen is undetermined. Notes on the study in general: Elevated clonality characterized lesional scalp relative to normal scalp, particularly in alopecia totalis/universalis. While tofacitinib was given, many expanded lesional clones persisted in scalp and blood.

RNA, once extracted, was reverse transcribed into cDNA for use as the sequencing template. The method was immunoSEQ multiplex PCR; TCRdb's version includes in-frame clones alone and lacks a portion of them. The sample yields a few hundred thousand clones, around two fifths seen once. As for treatment: oral pan-JAK inhibitor, 5-10 mg twice daily. V gave up 1 base and J gave up 5 bases, with 12 bases separating them. This CDR3 is built from 14 residues. The germline CDR1 and CDR2 sequences are MNHNS and SASEGT. The source of this sequence is a human donor with alopecia areata. The rearrangement joins TRBV6-1 to TRBJ2-7, with a tentative D call TRBD1 (5 bases). Sequences were derived from CD4+ T cells sorted from blood, sampled between weeks 30 and 35, from a patient treated with tofacitinib. In DNA form, the CDR3 reads TGTGCCAGCAGTGAAGAGTTTAGGGGTCACGAGCAGTACTTC. This encodes CASSEEFRGHEQYF.